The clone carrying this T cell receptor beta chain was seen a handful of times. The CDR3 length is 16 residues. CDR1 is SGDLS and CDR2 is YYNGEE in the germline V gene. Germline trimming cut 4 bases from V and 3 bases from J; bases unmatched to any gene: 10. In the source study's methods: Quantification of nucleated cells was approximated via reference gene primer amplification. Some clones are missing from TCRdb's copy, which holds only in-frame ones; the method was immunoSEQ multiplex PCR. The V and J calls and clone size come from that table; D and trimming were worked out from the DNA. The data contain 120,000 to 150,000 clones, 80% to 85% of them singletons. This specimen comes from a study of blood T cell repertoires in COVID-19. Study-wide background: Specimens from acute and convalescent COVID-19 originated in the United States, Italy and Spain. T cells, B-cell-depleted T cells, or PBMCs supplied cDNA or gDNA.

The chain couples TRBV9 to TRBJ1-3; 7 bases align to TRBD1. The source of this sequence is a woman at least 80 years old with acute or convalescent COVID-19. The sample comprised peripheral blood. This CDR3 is CASSSRQGGFGNTIYF. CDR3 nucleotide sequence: TGTGCCAGCAGCTCTCGACAGGGTGGATTTGGAAACACCATATATTTT.